This T cell receptor (beta chain) was captured in a study of T-cell memory formation after mild COVID-19. Overall study results and limits: Some responding clones appeared in pre-infection memory, suggesting cross-reactive memory joined. SARS-CoV-2 specificity of second-wave clones peaking day 37 was unconfirmed.

Sample barcodes and UMIs were carried by the TCR alpha and TCR beta cDNA libraries that 5'RACE generated with constant-segment primers. TCRdb re-called the 5' RACE reads through MiXCR, storing one row per CDR3 protein. The sample yields some 490,000 distinct CDR3 sequences, around a sixth seen once. V was cut by 0 bases and J by 3 bases, with 9 bases left in between. This CDR3 contains 13 residues. In germline, CDR1 is GTSNPN, CDR2 SVGIG (reference sequence). A note on this clonotype: The antigen is unknown.

This TCR was recovered from an adult woman who had mild COVID-19 (a few samples of this study predate the infection). Cell type and time point are not known. What was sequenced was PBMCs or a T cell subset sorted from them (not recorded which). The chain recombines TRBV30 with TRBJ2-7; perhaps TRBD1 as D (5 bases). The CDR3 DNA reads as TGTGCCTGGAGTGTGCACAGGTACTACGAGCAGTACTTC. Protein sequence: CAWSVHRYYEQYF.